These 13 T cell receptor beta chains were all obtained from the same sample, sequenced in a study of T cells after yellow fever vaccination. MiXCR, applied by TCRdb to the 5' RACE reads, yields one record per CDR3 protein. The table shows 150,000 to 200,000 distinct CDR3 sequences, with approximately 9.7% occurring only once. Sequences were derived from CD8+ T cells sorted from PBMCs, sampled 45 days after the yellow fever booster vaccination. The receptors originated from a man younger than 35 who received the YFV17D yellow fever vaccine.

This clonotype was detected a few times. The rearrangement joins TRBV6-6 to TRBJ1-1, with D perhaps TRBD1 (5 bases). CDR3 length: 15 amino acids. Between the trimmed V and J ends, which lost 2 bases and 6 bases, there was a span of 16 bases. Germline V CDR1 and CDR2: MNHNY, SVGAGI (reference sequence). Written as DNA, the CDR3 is TGTGCCAGCAGTTACCCAGGGAAGCGAGGACCTGAAGCTTTCTTT. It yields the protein CASSYPGKRGPEAFF.

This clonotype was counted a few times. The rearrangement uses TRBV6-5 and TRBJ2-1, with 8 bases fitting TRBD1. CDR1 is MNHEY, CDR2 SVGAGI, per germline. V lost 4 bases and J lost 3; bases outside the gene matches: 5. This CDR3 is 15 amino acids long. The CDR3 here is CASSLQGVDYNEQFF. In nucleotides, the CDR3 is TGTGCCAGCAGTTTACAGGGGGTAGACTACAATGAGCAGTTCTTC.

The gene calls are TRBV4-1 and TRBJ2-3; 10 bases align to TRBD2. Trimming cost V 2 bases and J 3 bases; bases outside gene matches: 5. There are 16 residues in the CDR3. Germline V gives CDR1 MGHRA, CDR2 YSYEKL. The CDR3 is CASSQRASGGTDTQYF. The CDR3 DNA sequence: TGCGCCAGCAGCCAACGCGCTAGCGGGGGTACAGATACGCAGTATTTT.

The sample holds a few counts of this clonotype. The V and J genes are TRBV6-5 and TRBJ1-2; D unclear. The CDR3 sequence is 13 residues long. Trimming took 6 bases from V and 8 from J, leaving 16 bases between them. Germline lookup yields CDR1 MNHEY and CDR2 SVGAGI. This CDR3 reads CASRAFQAGGYTF. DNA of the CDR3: TGTGCCAGCAGGGCCTTTCAGGCTGGAGGCTACACCTTC.

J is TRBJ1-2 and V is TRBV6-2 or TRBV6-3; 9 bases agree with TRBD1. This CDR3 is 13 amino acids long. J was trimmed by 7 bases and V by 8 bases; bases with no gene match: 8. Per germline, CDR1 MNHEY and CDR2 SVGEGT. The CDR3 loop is CASLRTGAGGYTF. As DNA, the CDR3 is TGTGCCAGCCTCCGGACAGGGGCCGGTGGCTACACCTTC.

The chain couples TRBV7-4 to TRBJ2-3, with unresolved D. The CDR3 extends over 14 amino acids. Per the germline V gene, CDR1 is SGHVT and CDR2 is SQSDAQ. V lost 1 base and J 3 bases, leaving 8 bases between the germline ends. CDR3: CASSLVEVTDTQYF. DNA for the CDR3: TGTGCCAGCAGCTTAGTAGAGGTTACAGATACGCAGTATTTT.

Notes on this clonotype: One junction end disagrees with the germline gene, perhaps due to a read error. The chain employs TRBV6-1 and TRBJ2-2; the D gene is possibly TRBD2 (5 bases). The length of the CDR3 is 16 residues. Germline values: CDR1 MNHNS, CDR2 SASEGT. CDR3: CASSLTRYSRSGELIF. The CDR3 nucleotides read TGTGCCAGCAGTCTAACTCGGTACTCCCGGTCCGGGGAGCTGATTTTT.

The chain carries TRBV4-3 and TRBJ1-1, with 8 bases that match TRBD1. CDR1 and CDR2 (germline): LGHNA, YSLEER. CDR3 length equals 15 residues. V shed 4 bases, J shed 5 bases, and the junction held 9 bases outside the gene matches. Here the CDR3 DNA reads TGCGCCAGCAGCCCGACAGGGGTGGGAGGGACTGAAGCTTTCTTT. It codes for CASSPTGVGGTEAFF.

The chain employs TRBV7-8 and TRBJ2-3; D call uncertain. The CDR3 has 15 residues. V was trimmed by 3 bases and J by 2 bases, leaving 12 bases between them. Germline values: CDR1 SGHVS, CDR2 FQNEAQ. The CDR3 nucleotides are TGTGCCAGCAGCTTTGGACGGGTCCTCACAGATACGCAGTATTTT. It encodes CASSFGRVLTDTQYF. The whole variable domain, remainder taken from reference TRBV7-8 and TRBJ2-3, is GAGVSQSPRYKVAKRGQDVALRCDPISGHVSLFWYQQALGQGPEFLTYFQNEAQLDKSGLPSDRFFAERPEGSVSTLKIQRTQQEDSAVYLCASSFGRVLTDTQYFGPGTRLTVL.

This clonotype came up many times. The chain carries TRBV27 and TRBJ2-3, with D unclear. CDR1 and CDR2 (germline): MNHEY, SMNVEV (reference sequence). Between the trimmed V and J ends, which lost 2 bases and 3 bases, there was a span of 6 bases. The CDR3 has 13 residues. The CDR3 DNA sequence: TGTGCCAGCAGTTTAGGGCCGACAGATACGCAGTATTTT. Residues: CASSLGPTDTQYF.

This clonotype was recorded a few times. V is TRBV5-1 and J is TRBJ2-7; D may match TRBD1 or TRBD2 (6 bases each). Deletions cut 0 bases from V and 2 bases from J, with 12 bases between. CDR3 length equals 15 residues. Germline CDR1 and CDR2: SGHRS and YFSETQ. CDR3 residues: CASSLGRGDPYEQYF. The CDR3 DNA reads TGCGCCAGCAGCTTGGGGAGGGGGGACCCCTACGAGCAGTACTTC.

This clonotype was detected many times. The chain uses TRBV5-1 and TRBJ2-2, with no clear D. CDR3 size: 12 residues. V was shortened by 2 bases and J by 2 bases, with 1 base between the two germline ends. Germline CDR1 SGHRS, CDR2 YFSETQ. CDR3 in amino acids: CASSFNTGELFF. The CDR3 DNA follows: TGCGCCAGCAGCTTTAACACCGGGGAGCTGTTTTTT.

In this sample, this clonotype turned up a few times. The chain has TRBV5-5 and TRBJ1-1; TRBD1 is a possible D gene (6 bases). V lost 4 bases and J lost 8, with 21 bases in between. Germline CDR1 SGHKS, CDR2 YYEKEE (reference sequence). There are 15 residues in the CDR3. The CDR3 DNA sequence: TGTGCCAGCAGCCCCCGGGCGGACGGGGGCTGGGAAGCTTTCTTT. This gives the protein CASSPRADGGWEAFF.